The entry below describes one T cell receptor (beta chain). These data originate in a study of blood T cell repertoires in COVID-19. Study-wide background: Italy, Spain and the United States were the sources of the convalescent and acute COVID-19 samples. T cells, B-cell-depleted T cells, or PBMCs provided the cDNA or gDNA that served as material.

In the original processing: Estimates of nucleated cell counts were drawn from the amplification of reference gene primers. Libraries were prepared by immunoSEQ multiplex PCR; TCRdb keeps only in-frame clonotypes and omits some of them. The V and J calls and clone size were taken over from that table, and D and trimming were inferred from the DNA. This sample has approximately 290,000 clones, with 85% to 90% found just once. Germline V lookup: CDR1 MDHEN, CDR2 SYDVKM. J lost 13 bases, V lost 8 bases, and 11 bases had no gene match. This CDR3 has 12 residues. The TCR comes from a young man with acute or convalescent COVID-19. The V and J genes are TRBV28 and TRBJ2-1, with 7 positions matching TRBD1. Source material: peripheral blood. The CDR3 reads CASYKWTGRQFF. In DNA, the CDR3 is TGTGCCAGCTATAAATGGACAGGCCGACAGTTCTTC.